This T cell receptor (beta chain) was sequenced during a study of T cell responses to AZD1222 COVID-19 vaccine. V gave up 2 bases and J gave up 4 bases; unmatched junction bases: 6. There are 17 residues in the CDR3. Germline values: CDR1 SGHTA, CDR2 FQGTGA. The assay was immunoSEQ multiplex PCR, and TCRdb's table has in-frame clones only and misses some. The sample holds about 110,000 clones, nearly 90% seen once. This clone was seen a handful of times. This same CDR3 is encoded by further DNA sequences in the sample. The receptor comes from an adult who received the AZD1222 COVID-19 vaccine. The sample in question was peripheral blood, obtained 28 days after the second AZD1222 dose. The chain couples TRBV7-3 to TRBJ2-2; 11 bases align to TRBD2. The CDR3 region is CASSLLAGGPSTGELFF. The CDR3 DNA reads as TGTGCCAGCAGCTTATTAGCGGGAGGGCCTTCCACCGGGGAGCTGTTTTTT.